This T cell receptor (beta chain) was captured by sequencing in a study of blood T cell repertoires in COVID-19. Looking at the study overall: Samples came from the United States, Italy and Spain, spanning acute and convalescent COVID-19. PBMCs, B-cell-depleted T cells, or T cells were the source of the cDNA or gDNA that made up the material.

Study processing details: For nucleated cells, counts were estimated from reference gene primer amplification. TCRdb keeps only in-frame clones here, not all; method: immunoSEQ multiplex PCR. The DNA was the basis for D and trimming; V, J and clone size are from that table. The table has about 140,000 clones, approximately 80% seen once. The germline V gene encodes CDR1 SQVTM and CDR2 ANQGSEA. The CDR3 contains 14 residues. V was pared by 5 bases and J by 2 bases, with 13 bases between. The chain carries TRBV29-1 and TRBJ2-4; D might be TRBD1 (6 bases). The material sequenced was peripheral blood. The origin of this receptor is a man aged 65-85 years who had recovered from COVID-19. The chain's CDR3 is CSVLGGRSKNIQYF. CDR3 DNA: TGCAGCGTTCTAGGGGGTAGGTCCAAAAACATTCAGTACTTC.